This T cell receptor (beta chain) was recorded in a study of CXCR3-negative and CXCR3-positive naive CD8 T cells. Points from the study as a whole: TRBV-TRBJ usage was similar across naive CXCR3 subsets but distinct in memory cells.

The study made its TRB cDNA libraries by 5' RACE, adding UMI labels. No DNA is given; TCRdb re-called the 5' RACE reads and lists each CDR3 protein once. The sample features fewer than 95,000 distinct CDR3 sequences, with approximately 1% in its top ten. Comment on this clonotype: Antigen unknown.

The CDR3 is 15 residues long. The sequenced sample was naive CXCR3- CD8+ T cells from blood. Indicated subset: CD45RO-CCR7+CD27+CD95- naive CD8+ T cells lacking CXCR3 (TNR3-). V usage is TRBV12-3 or TRBV12-4 and J usage is TRBJ1-4; the TCRdb D gene call, TRBD1, has no DNA to confirm it. The receptor comes from a human donor in good health. Some clones in this sample may be carry-over from other donors' samples. The CDR3 sequence: CASSLTGGGNEKLFF.